One and the same sample provided the 28 T cell receptor beta chains below, sequenced in a study of control samples from healthy donors and cancer patients. TCRdb keeps only in-frame clones here, not all; method: immunoSEQ multiplex PCR. The sample lists around 140,000 clones, approximately 94% occurring once. Sequencing was done on a sample of blood. Receptors originate from a middle-aged man in good health.

The table lists this clone with a count of one. This sequence joins TRBV11-3 and TRBJ1-1, with unresolved D. Germline loops: CDR1 SGHNT, CDR2 YENEEA. CDR3 length: 13 residues. V was shortened by 0 bases and J by 7 bases, with 9 bases between the two germline ends. CDR3 residues: CASSLDRVGEAFF. In DNA form, the CDR3 reads TGTGCCAGCAGCTTAGATCGAGTAGGTGAAGCTTTCTTT.

This clone was detected only once. V is TRBV6-2 or TRBV6-3 and J is TRBJ1-1; possible D gene TRBD1, 5 bases. V was clipped by 2 bases and J by 6 bases, with 22 bases between them. In germline, CDR1 is MNHEY, CDR2 SVGEGT. The CDR3 sequence is 17 residues long. The CDR3 loop is CASSYHLKAGRWAEAFF. CDR3 in DNA: TGTGCCAGCAGTTACCACCTTAAGGCAGGGCGGTGGGCTGAAGCTTTCTTT.

This clone was picked up one time. The rearrangement uses TRBV6-2 or TRBV6-3 and TRBJ2-2; tentatively, D is TRBD1 (5 bases). CDR3 length: 15 amino acids. Trimming cost V 3 bases and J 4 bases, with 12 bases left between them. The germline V gene has CDR1 MNHEY and CDR2 SVGEGT. The CDR3, as DNA: TGTGCCAGCAGTTATAGTAGGGGTGTCACCGGGGAGCTGTTTTTT. Its translation is CASSYSRGVTGELFF.

The gene calls are TRBV7-8 and TRBJ2-1; 7 nucleotides align to TRBD1. Germline V gene lookup returns CDR1 SGHVS and CDR2 FQNEAQ. The CDR3 extends over 16 amino acids. Trimming cost V 1 base and J 8 bases; bases outside gene matches: 11. The CDR3 reads CASSLGPGQVVHEQFF. Here the CDR3 DNA reads TGTGCCAGCAGCTTAGGCCCAGGACAGGTAGTCCATGAGCAGTTCTTC.

The rearrangement joins TRBV5-1 to TRBJ2-7, with 9 positions matching TRBD2. The CDR3 is 13 residues long. Trimming at V came to 5 bases and at J to 3 bases, leaving 3 bases not matched to a gene. Germline CDR1 is SGHRS and CDR2 is YFSETQ. The CDR3 here is CASRQTSGYEQYF. CDR3 nucleotides: TGCGCCAGCAGACAGACTAGCGGCTACGAGCAGTACTTC.

V usage is TRBV13 and J usage is TRBJ2-5; perhaps D is TRBD1 or TRBD2 (5 bases each). The V gene lost 5 bases and the J gene lost 5 bases, with 18 bases spanning the gap. Germline CDR1 and CDR2: PRHDT and FYEKMQ (reference sequence). The length of the CDR3 is 15 residues. The CDR3 here is CASSKVSGWGETQYF. CDR3 coding DNA: TGTGCCAGCAGCAAAGTGTCGGGGTGGGGGGAGACCCAGTACTTC.

The CDR3 DNA sequence: TGTGCCAGCAGCGTGACAGCGATAGCCTACAATGAGCAGTTCTTC. Its translation is CASSVTAIAYNEQFF. The gene calls are TRBV9 and TRBJ2-1, with D possibly TRBD1 on 5 matching bases. Germline lookup yields CDR1 SGDLS and CDR2 YYNGEE. The CDR3 runs to 15 residues. Trimming shortened V by 2 bases and J by 2 bases, and 11 bases separated the two germline ends.

The V and J genes are TRBV12-3 or TRBV12-4 and TRBJ2-5, with D unresolved. The CDR3 loop spans 11 amino acids. Trimming took 2 bases from V and 5 from J, leaving 3 bases between them. This CDR3 reads CASSLRETQYF. DNA of the CDR3: TGTGCCAGCAGTTTACGGGAGACCCAGTACTTC.

There are a few counts of this clone. J is TRBJ2-1 and V is TRBV19; D may match TRBD1 or TRBD2 (5 bases each). V was trimmed by 10 bases and J by 1 base, leaving 17 bases between them. Germline assignment: CDR1 LNHDA and CDR2 SQIVND (reference sequence). There are 15 residues in the CDR3. The CDR3 DNA reads TGTGCCACCTCATTCCCCGGGGCTTCCTACAATGAGCAGTTCTTC. Translating it yields CATSFPGASYNEQFF. Together with reference TRBV19 and TRBJ2-1, the CDR3 gives the full variable domain: DGGITQSPKYLFRKEGQNVTLSCEQNLNHDAMYWYRQDPGQGLRLIYYSQIVNDFQKGDIAEGYSVSREKKESFPLTVTSAQKNPTAFYLCATSFPGASYNEQFFGPGTRLTVL.

This sequence joins TRBV4-3 and TRBJ2-7; 7 nucleotides match TRBD2. CDR1 is LGHNA and CDR2 is YSLEER in the germline V gene. This CDR3 contains 14 residues. J lost 3 bases, V lost 5 bases, and 7 bases had no gene match. The DNA of the CDR3 is TGCGCCAGCAGCAGGGAGGGAATCGGCTACGAGCAGTACTTC. Its protein product is CASSREGIGYEQYF.

In this sample, this clone turned up a few times. This rearrangement joins TRBV3-1 (or the pseudogene TRBV3-2) to TRBJ1-2, with TRBD1 matching over 7 bases. This CDR3 has 15 residues. The V gene's germline CDR1 is LGHDT and CDR2 YNNKEL (reference sequence). J was trimmed by 5 bases and V by 1 base; bases with no gene match: 7. The CDR3 nucleotides are TGTGCCAGCAGCCAAGCCCAACGACAGGGTTATGGCTACACCTTC. Residues: CASSQAQRQGYGYTF.

V is TRBV4-2 and J is TRBJ2-2; D unresolved. Germline V gives CDR1 LGHNA, CDR2 YNFKEQ. The germline V and J ends were trimmed by 0 bases and 7 bases, with 12 bases remaining between them. The CDR3 has 15 residues. CDR3 region: CASSQDLVGNGELFF. CDR3 coding DNA: TGTGCCAGCAGCCAAGATCTTGTGGGAAACGGGGAGCTGTTTTTT.

The CDR3 sequence is CASSLARGQGAVGEQYF. Written as DNA, the CDR3 is TGTGCCAGCAGCTTAGCTCGCGGCCAGGGGGCAGTAGGCGAGCAGTACTTC. V usage is TRBV7-6 and J usage is TRBJ2-7; the match to TRBD1 covers 8 bases. The V and J ends lost 0 bases and 6 bases, in that order; junction bases with no gene match: 13. CDR3 size: 17 residues. Germline CDR1 and CDR2: SGHVS and FNYEAQ.

The gene calls are TRBV14 and TRBJ1-3; possible D gene TRBD1, 5 bases. The germline V gene encodes CDR1 SGHDN and CDR2 FVKESK. There are 16 residues in the CDR3. Trimming shortened V by 4 bases and J by 0 bases, and 13 bases separated the two germline ends. The CDR3 region is CASSLAPGSSGNTIYF. The DNA for the CDR3 is TGTGCCAGCAGCCTAGCCCCAGGGTCCTCTGGAAACACCATATATTTT.

The rearrangement links TRBV12-3 or TRBV12-4 to TRBJ1-2; tentatively, D is TRBD1 (5 bases). Trimming stripped 7 bases from V and 6 bases from J, with 15 bases between. The CDR3 length is 13 residues. This CDR3 is CASTPGGSDGYTF. Here the CDR3 DNA reads TGTGCCAGCACCCCTGGGGGGTCGGATGGCTACACCTTC.

The chain is built from TRBV5-4 and TRBJ1-1; 7 bases line up with TRBD1. The CDR3 contains 14 residues. Per germline, CDR1 SGHNT and CDR2 YYREEE (reference sequence). Losses at the gene ends were 4 bases for V and 1 base for J; bases not matched to a gene: 4. In nucleotides, the CDR3 is TGTGCCAGCAGCGCGGGACAGAGGAACACTGAAGCTTTCTTT. Amino acids: CASSAGQRNTEAFF.

The chain recombines TRBV4-3 with TRBJ1-2; D uncertain. Between the trimmed V and J ends, which lost 1 base and 1 base, there was a span of 4 bases. The length of the CDR3 is 13 residues. Germline CDR1 reads LGHNA; CDR2 reads YSLEER. CDR3 amino acids: CASSQAVNYGYTF. As DNA, the CDR3 is TGCGCCAGCAGCCAAGCAGTTAACTATGGCTACACCTTC.

This rearrangement joins TRBV6-6 to TRBJ1-1, with 7 bases fitting TRBD1. Germline V gene sequence: CDR1 MNHNY, CDR2 SVGAGI (reference sequence). The CDR3 has 12 residues. Trimming took 7 bases from V and 11 from J; bases not matched to a gene: 10. This CDR3 is CASNLRQGLAFF. The DNA for the CDR3 is TGTGCCAGCAACCTAAGACAGGGATTGGCTTTCTTT.

The rearrangement links TRBV29-1 to TRBJ1-2; 8 positions match TRBD1. CDR1 is SQVTM, CDR2 ANQGSEA, per germline. With 3 bases clipped from V and 8 bases from J, the junction kept 8 bases outside the gene matches. The CDR3 contains 13 residues. As DNA, the CDR3 is TGCAGCGTTGACATGGACAGGGCGGGGGGCTACACCTTC. It codes for CSVDMDRAGGYTF.

This chain's CDR3 is CASSRGSLDSPLHF. Here the CDR3 DNA reads TGCGCCAGCAGCCGGGGGTCTCTTGATTCACCCCTCCACTTT. The gene calls are TRBV5-1 and TRBJ1-6; tentative D call: TRBD1 (5 bases). Germline CDR1 and CDR2: SGHRS and YFSETQ. The V gene lost 4 bases and the J gene lost 8 bases, with 13 bases spanning the gap. CDR3 size: 14 residues. Full variable domain (remainder filled in from reference TRBV5-1 and TRBJ1-6): KAGVTQTPRYLIKTRGQQVTLSCSPISGHRSVSWYQQTPGQGLQFLFEYFSETQRNKGNFPGRFSGRQFSNSRSEMNVSTLELGDSALYLCASSRGSLDSPLHFGNGTRLTVT.

V gene TRBV6-6 combines with J gene TRBJ1-2; D is unresolved. Germline lookup yields CDR1 MNHNY and CDR2 SVGAGI (reference sequence). This CDR3 is built from 11 residues. V dropped 7 bases and J dropped 5 bases, with 8 bases sitting between them. As DNA, the CDR3 is TGTGCCAGCACCTACATTTATGGCTACACCTTC. It codes for CASTYIYGYTF.

This clone turned up a few times. The chain has TRBV7-2 and TRBJ1-3; D not resolved. V lost 5 bases to trimming and J lost 1 base, with 18 bases between them. The CDR3 has 17 residues. CDR1 SGHTA and CDR2 FQGNSA come from the germline V gene. This CDR3 reads CASSAVSPQRSGNTIYF. CDR3 sequence (DNA): TGTGCCAGCAGCGCCGTATCGCCCCAAAGGTCTGGAAACACCATATATTTT.

J is TRBJ1-1 and V is TRBV7-3, with D perhaps matching TRBD1 (5 bases). Germline V lookup: CDR1 SGHTA, CDR2 FQGTGA. V lost 3 bases, J lost 0 bases, and 11 bases lay in between. This CDR3 has 15 residues. The CDR3 sequence: CASSLGPGMNTEAFF. CDR3 bases: TGTGCCAGCAGCTTGGGTCCAGGGATGAACACTGAAGCTTTCTTT.

The rearrangement joins TRBV7-9 to TRBJ2-7; D call uncertain. The germline V gene encodes CDR1 SEHNR and CDR2 FQNEAQ (reference sequence). Trimming took 5 bases from V and 3 from J, leaving 8 bases between them. The CDR3 sequence is 12 residues long. The CDR3 coding sequence is TGTGCCAGCAGCCCTCGTAGCTACGAGCAGTACTTC. Amino acid sequence: CASSPRSYEQYF.

Here the CDR3 DNA reads TGTGCCAGCAGTCTAGAGATAAGCACTGAAGCTTTCTTT. Protein product: CASSLEISTEAFF. This chain connects TRBV6-5 to TRBJ1-1; no reliable D call. The V end was cut by 5 bases, the J end by 4 bases, with 11 bases between. Germline CDR1 reads MNHEY; CDR2 reads SVGAGI. The CDR3 has 13 amino acids.

This chain connects TRBV5-6 to TRBJ1-1, with a tentative D call TRBD1 (5 bases). Deletions cut 6 bases from V and 1 base from J, with 13 bases between. The CDR3 extends over 14 amino acids. The germline V gene encodes CDR1 SGHDT and CDR2 YYEEEE. The CDR3 loop is CASNTGNTNTEAFF. The CDR3 region has the DNA TGTGCCAGCAACACAGGAAACACGAACACTGAAGCTTTCTTT.

V gene TRBV5-6 combines with J gene TRBJ2-5, with TRBD1 matching over 7 bases. V shed 4 bases, J shed 2 bases, and the junction held 5 bases outside the gene matches. Per germline, CDR1 SGHDT and CDR2 YYEEEE. The CDR3 has 14 residues. In DNA, the CDR3 is TGTGCCAGCAGCCTTACAGGGGATCAAGAGACCCAGTACTTC. Translation gives CASSLTGDQETQYF.

The V gene is TRBV9, the J gene TRBJ1-3; D perhaps matches TRBD1 (5 bases). Trimming removed 0 bases from V and 2 bases from J, with 9 bases in between. The CDR3 consists of 15 residues. From germline, CDR1 is SGDLS and CDR2 YYNGEE. The CDR3 bases are TGTGCCAGCAGCGTAGTCGGAGGGGCTGGAAACACCATATATTTT. Its protein product is CASSVVGGAGNTIYF.